Sequencing of this TCR beta chain was carried out in a study of CD8+ T cells in alopecia areata. On this clone itself: Antigen: not known.

Following extraction, RNA underwent reverse transcription to cDNA, which served as the sequencing template. Using immunoSEQ multiplex PCR, the repertoire was profiled, and TCRdb retains in-frame clones only, with some absent. The table shows roughly 250,000 clones, with 67% occurring only once. Peripheral blood and lesional scalp punch biopsies were taken from alopecia areata patients. Notes on the study in general: Affected lesional scalp, above all in alopecia totalis/universalis, was more clonal than normal scalp. Possibly because of HLA-related factors, TCR sharing was less clear across patients than in mice.

Germline V gene sequence: CDR1 SGHDT, CDR2 YYEEEE. J lost 6 bases, V lost 3 bases, and 8 bases had no gene match. This CDR3 has 14 residues. The sample consisted of CD4+ T cells sorted from blood, taken at week 0. The sequence came from a human donor with alopecia areata. V gene TRBV5-6 combines with J gene TRBJ2-7, with TRBD1 identical over 8 bases. The CDR3 DNA sequence: TGTGCCAGCAGCTACGGACAGGGCGGGCGCGAGCAGTACTTC. Protein sequence: CASSYGQGGREQYF.